The 2 T cell receptor beta chains reported below all come from one sample, sequenced in a study of cytomegalovirus exposure and HLA in healthy donors. The PCR ran on 60 Vbeta and 13 Jbeta primers. The assay was immunoSEQ multiplex PCR, and TCRdb's table has in-frame clones only and misses some. This sample contains some 120,000 clones. Sequenced sample: PBMCs. The receptors originated from a woman aged 55-70 years in good health and CMV-seronegative.

The J gene is TRBJ2-1, the V gene TRBV2; 10 nucleotides align to TRBD2. Unmatched junction bases numbered 9, after V lost 3 bases and J lost 7 bases. Germline CDR1 reads SNHLY; CDR2 reads FYNNEI. The CDR3 loop spans 16 amino acids. Here the CDR3 reads CASSDGAGGITNEQFF. The CDR3 region has the DNA TGTGCCAGCAGTGATGGAGCGGGAGGGATAACGAATGAGCAGTTCTTC.

This rearrangement joins TRBV6-5 to TRBJ1-3; no clear D gene. Germline CDR1 and CDR2: MNHEY and SVGAGI. Trimming took 2 bases from V and 0 from J, leaving 5 bases between them. The CDR3 covers 14 residues. This CDR3 reads CASSYGSSGNTIYF. The CDR3 DNA follows: TGTGCCAGCAGTTACGGCAGCTCTGGAAACACCATATATTTT.